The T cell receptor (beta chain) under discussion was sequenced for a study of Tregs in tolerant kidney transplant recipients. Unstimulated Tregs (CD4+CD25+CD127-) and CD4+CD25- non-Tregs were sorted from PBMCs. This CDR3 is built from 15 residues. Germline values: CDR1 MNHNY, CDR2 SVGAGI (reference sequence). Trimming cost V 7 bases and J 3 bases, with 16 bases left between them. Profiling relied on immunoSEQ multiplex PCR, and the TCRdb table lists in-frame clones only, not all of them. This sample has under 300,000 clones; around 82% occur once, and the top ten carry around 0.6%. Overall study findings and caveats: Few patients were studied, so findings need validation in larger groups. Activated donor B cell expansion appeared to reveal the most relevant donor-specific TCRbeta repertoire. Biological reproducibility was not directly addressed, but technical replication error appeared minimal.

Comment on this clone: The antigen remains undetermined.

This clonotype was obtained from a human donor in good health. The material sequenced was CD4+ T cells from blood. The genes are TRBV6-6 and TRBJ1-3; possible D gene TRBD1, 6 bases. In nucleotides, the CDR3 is TGTGCCAGCACCGTCCAGGGGAAAGGTGGAAACACCATATATTTT. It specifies CASTVQGKGGNTIYF.